The clone carrying this T cell receptor (beta chain) was seen only once. Residents of about two dozen US areas, aged about 18 to 89 years, made up the participants. Germline CDR1 and CDR2: SGHTA and FQGNSA. This CDR3 comprises 16 residues. V lost 0 bases, J lost 3 bases, and 5 bases stayed unmatched. These data come from a study of blood T cell repertoires in COVID-19. Across the whole study: Samples taken during acute and convalescent COVID-19 were collected in the United States, Italy and Spain. Sample material is recorded as cDNA or gDNA derived from T cells, B-cell-depleted T cells, or PBMCs.

TCRdb's table, derived via immunoSEQ multiplex PCR, lists solely in-frame clones and lacks some. The data show roughly 250,000 clones, roughly 87% seen once. Specimen: PBMCs or T cells enriched from blood (not recorded which). The V gene is TRBV7-2, the J gene TRBJ2-7; 10 bases map to TRBD2. This TCR came from a woman under 40 with acute COVID-19. CDR3 DNA sequence: TGTGCCAGCAGCTTAGCTAGCGGGGGGCTGAACTACGAGCAGTACTTC. Translated, it gives CASSLASGGLNYEQYF.